This T cell receptor (beta chain) was found in a study of identical twins. CDR3 length: 16 amino acids. After removal of 4 bases from V and 0 bases from J, the junction contained 0 bases not matched to a gene. From germline, CDR1 is MRHNA and CDR2 SNTAGT. Points from the study as a whole: Invariant MAIT and iNKT cells are populations that could partly confound zero-insertion analyses.

One entry per CDR3 protein results from TCRdb running MiXCR on the 5' RACE reads. The table shows about 470,000 distinct CDR3 sequences, with about 24% occurring only once. Of note for this clonotype: Antigen: not known.

These data also featured in a second study, about T cells expressing NK-cell markers.

Sequences were obtained from CD4+ T cells sorted from blood. The source is a woman between 18 and 29 years old in good health. The chain employs TRBV6-4 and TRBJ2-6; 10 bases fit TRBD1. CDR3 residues: CASSGTGGSGANVLTF. DNA for the CDR3: TGTGCCAGCAGTGGGACAGGGGGCTCTGGGGCCAACGTCCTGACTTTC.